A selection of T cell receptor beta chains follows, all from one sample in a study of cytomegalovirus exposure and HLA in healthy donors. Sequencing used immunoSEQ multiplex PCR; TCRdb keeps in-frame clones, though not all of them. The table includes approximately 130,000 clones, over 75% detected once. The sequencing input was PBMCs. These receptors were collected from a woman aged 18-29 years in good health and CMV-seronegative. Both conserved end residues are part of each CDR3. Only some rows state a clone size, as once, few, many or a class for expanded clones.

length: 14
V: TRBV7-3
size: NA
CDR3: CASSVSGGVGEQYF

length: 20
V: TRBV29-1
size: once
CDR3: CSKSFRDREEGAEGTYEQYF

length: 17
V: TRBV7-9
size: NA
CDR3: CASSSGLAGPSTDTQYF

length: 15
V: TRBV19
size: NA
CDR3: CASRTGSANTGELFF

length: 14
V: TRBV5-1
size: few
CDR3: CASSGGQGSWGYTF

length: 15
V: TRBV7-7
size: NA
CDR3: CASSLGTSGTDTQYF

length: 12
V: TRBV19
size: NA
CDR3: CASSMTGYEQFF

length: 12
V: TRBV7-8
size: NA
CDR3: CASSQTSAEQYF

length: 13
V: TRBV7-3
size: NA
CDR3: CASSLAARQTQYF

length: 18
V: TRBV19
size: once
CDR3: CASSSPGQANPTTGEQYF

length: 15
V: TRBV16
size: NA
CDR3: CASSQPGAGEYGYTF

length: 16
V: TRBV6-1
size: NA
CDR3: CASSGTGTGLHTEAFF

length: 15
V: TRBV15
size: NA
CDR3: CATSSRQGDNSPLHF

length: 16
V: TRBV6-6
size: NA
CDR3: CASSSHDRELDNEQFF

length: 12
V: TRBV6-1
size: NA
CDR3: CASTAGGYGYTF

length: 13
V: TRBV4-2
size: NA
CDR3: CASSQDQEDTQYF

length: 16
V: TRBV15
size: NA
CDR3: CATSRDLAGVGYEQYF

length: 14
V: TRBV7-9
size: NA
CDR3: CASSAGQESNIQYF

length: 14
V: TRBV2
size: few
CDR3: CASSALVGNQPQHF

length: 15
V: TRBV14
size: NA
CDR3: CASSRPGTGLYEQYF

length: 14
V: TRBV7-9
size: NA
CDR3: CASSRPTGGTEAFF

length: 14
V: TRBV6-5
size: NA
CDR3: CASTRNPGDGGYTF

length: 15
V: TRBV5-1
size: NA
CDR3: CASSLDGVANYGYTF

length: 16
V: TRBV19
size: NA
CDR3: CASRERSGRNNNEQFF

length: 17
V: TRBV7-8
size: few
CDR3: CASSSLGTGGGNQPQHF

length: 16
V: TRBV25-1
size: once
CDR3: CASSDSQGGASYEQYF

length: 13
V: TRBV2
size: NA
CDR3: CASRRETYYEQYF

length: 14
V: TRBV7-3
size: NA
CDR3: CASSLSGTVNEQFF

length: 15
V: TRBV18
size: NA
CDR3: CASSHSSGVYNEQFF

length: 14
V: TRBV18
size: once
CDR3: CASSPGAGVGEQYF

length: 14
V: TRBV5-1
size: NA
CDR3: CASSLEGDPYEQYF

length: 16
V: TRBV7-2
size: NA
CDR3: CASSSRQGQGVAEQFF

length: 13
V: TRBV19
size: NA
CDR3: CASSPGTYYEQYF

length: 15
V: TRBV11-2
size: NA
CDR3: CASGPTAGSYNEQFF

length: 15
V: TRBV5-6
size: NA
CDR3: CASSSLAGGLYTQYF